Sequencing of this T cell receptor beta chain was carried out in a study of T cells after somatic rescue of genetic block. The germline CDR1 and CDR2 sequences are KGHSH and LQKENI. V was trimmed by 3 bases and J by 0 bases, leaving 15 bases between them. CDR3 length: 17 residues. Method: immunoSEQ multiplex PCR; TCRdb's copy keeps in-frame clones and lacks some. The profile shows 110,000 or so clones, around nine tenths of them singletons. This clone has just one count. This chain uses TRBV18 with TRBJ2-1; the D gene is possibly TRBD1 (6 bases). The sequence derives from a young woman. The sequenced sample was peripheral blood mononuclear cells (PBMCs). CDR3: CASSPHAGASSYNEQFF. The DNA of the CDR3 is TGTGCCAGCTCACCGCATGCAGGGGCGTCCTCCTACAATGAGCAGTTCTTC.